The 25 T cell receptor beta chains given below trace back to one sample, sequenced in a study of STAT3 mutations in large granular lymphocyte leukemia (dated by TCRdb to about 2019). Findings and caveats that apply to the study as a whole: At least one immunodominant TCRbeta clonotype was present in every T-LGLL patient, and multiple immunodominant subclonotypes appeared in about half of the T-LGLL patients.

These receptors' targets are unknown. Receptor amplification or capture employed the immunoSEQ multiplex PCR assay. TCRdb holds this immuneACCESS table with in-frame rearrangements only. Some clones are missing; in checked studies, unresolved V genes explain under half, and the rest has no known cause. A total of thousands of clones appear in this sample, 88% of them only once. More than 15% of the sample lies in the top ten. Material: PBMCs. These receptors all come from a human donor with T large granular lymphocyte leukemia. Some clones in this sample may be carry-over from other donors' samples.

The rearrangement links TRBV6-1 to TRBJ2-2; D not resolved. The V gene lost 1 base and the J gene lost 3 bases, with 6 bases spanning the gap. This CDR3 is 14 amino acids long. Germline assignment: CDR1 MNHNS and CDR2 SASEGT. DNA of the CDR3: TGTGCCAGCAGTGAAGGGATTTACACCGGGGAGCTGTTTTTT. Its protein product is CASSEGIYTGELFF.

In its sample, this clone was seen a few times. The gene calls are TRBV5-4 and TRBJ2-7; D remains unclear. CDR1 and CDR2 (germline): SGHNT, YYREEE (reference sequence). Deletions cut 0 bases from V and 4 bases from J, with 2 bases between. CDR3 length equals 11 residues. In nucleotides, the CDR3 is TGTGCCAGCAGCTTGGGGTACGAGCAGTACGTC. As protein: CASSLGYEQYV.

The V gene is TRBV5-6, the J gene TRBJ1-2; 10 bases fit TRBD1. J was trimmed by 2 bases and V by 4 bases; bases with no gene match: 2. Germline CDR1 reads SGHDT; CDR2 reads YYEEEE. The CDR3 is 14 amino acids. The CDR3 loop reads CASSVGQGNYGYTF. CDR3 nucleotide sequence: TGTGCCAGCAGCGTGGGACAGGGGAACTATGGCTACACCTTC.

The chain has TRBV29-1 and TRBJ2-1; TRBD2 agrees at 12 bases. Germline CDR1 reads SQVTM; CDR2 reads ANQGSEA. V shed 3 bases and J 0 bases; nucleotides not matched to a gene: 6. The CDR3 consists of 17 residues. The chain's CDR3 is CSVEGLAGSSSYNEQFF. CDR3 nucleotide sequence: TGCAGCGTTGAGGGACTAGCGGGTTCCAGCTCCTACAATGAGCAGTTCTTC.

The V call is TRBV10-3, the J call TRBJ2-1, with D perhaps TRBD1 (5 bases). CDR1 ENHRY and CDR2 SYGVKD come from the germline V gene. This CDR3 is built from 15 residues. V gave up 3 bases and J gave up 2 bases, with 11 bases separating them. The CDR3 DNA follows: TGTGCCATCAGTGACCCCAGGGTAGCCTACAATGAGCAGTTCTTC. It translates to CAISDPRVAYNEQFF.

This clone has only one observation. The gene calls are TRBV5-4 and TRBJ1-1; D may be TRBD1 (6 bases). This CDR3 region has 15 residues. CDR1 is SGHNT, CDR2 YYREEE, per germline (reference sequence). Between the trimmed V and J ends, which lost 0 bases and 1 base, there was a span of 10 bases. CDR3 in amino acids: CASSLGGHTNTEAFF. The DNA of the CDR3 is TGTGCCAGCAGCTTGGGGGGACACACGAACACTGAAGCTTTCTTT.

The chain combines TRBV12-5 with TRBJ2-1, with TRBD2 matching over 13 bases. Germline V CDR1 and CDR2: LGHNT, FRNRAP. V was pared by 7 bases and J by 5 bases, with 8 bases of the junction left unmatched. This CDR3 is built from 16 residues. The chain's CDR3 is CASAVGTSGTHNEQFF. CDR3 sequence (DNA): TGTGCTAGTGCAGTAGGGACTAGCGGGACCCACAATGAGCAGTTCTTC.

The V gene is TRBV5-4, the J gene TRBJ2-1; D is unclear. Between the trimmed V and J ends, which lost 0 bases and 8 bases, there was a span of 9 bases. CDR1 and CDR2 (germline): SGHNT, YYREEE (reference sequence). This CDR3 comprises 13 residues. The CDR3, as DNA: TGTGCCAGCAGCTTGGTCGCGTTCGATGAGCAGTTCTTC. Its protein product is CASSLVAFDEQFF.

The chain uses TRBV10-3 and TRBJ2-3; 8 positions agree with TRBD1. The V and J ends lost 6 bases and 3 bases, in that order; junction bases with no gene match: 5. The CDR3 has 14 amino acids. The germline gives CDR1 ENHRY, CDR2 SYGVKD. The CDR3 region has the DNA TGTGCCATCAGACAGGACAGGGCTACAGATACGCAGTATTTT. It translates to CAIRQDRATDTQYF.

This sequence joins TRBV6-5 and TRBJ1-6, with a possible D match to TRBD1 (5 bases). This CDR3 contains 15 residues. The germline V gene encodes CDR1 MNHEY and CDR2 SVGAGI. Trimming took off 6 bases at V and 2 bases at J, with 11 bases between the two ends. The CDR3 is CASSFRGAYNSPLHF. The CDR3 DNA reads TGTGCCAGCAGCTTCCGGGGGGCCTATAATTCACCCCTCCACTTT.

This clone is a singleton in its sample. The chain uses TRBV10-2 and TRBJ1-5, with a possible D match to TRBD1 (6 bases). CDR1 is WSHSY and CDR2 is SAAADI in the germline V gene. The CDR3 length is 15 residues. Deletions cut 5 bases from V and 0 bases from J, with 11 bases between. CDR3 region: CASSQGQYSNQPQHF. CDR3 DNA: TGCGCCAGCAGTCAAGGACAGTATAGCAATCAGCCCCAGCATTTT.

V and J are TRBV9 and TRBJ1-5; 7 nucleotides align to TRBD1. Trimming at V came to 3 bases and at J to 5 bases, leaving 8 bases not matched to a gene. The CDR3 extends over 15 amino acids. Germline CDR1 and CDR2: SGDLS and YYNGEE. CDR3 nucleotides: TGTGCCAGCAGCGCCCGAGAGGGGGCTGATCAGCCCCAGCATTTT. This encodes CASSAREGADQPQHF.

The chain combines TRBV29-1 with TRBJ2-3, with a possible D match to TRBD2 (5 bases). The CDR3 contains 13 residues. V was clipped by 5 bases and J by 0 bases, with 9 bases between them. Germline loops: CDR1 SQVTM, CDR2 ANQGSEA. CDR3 nucleotide sequence: TGCAGCGTTACTAGGACTAGCACAGATACGCAGTATTTT. It specifies CSVTRTSTDTQYF.

V usage is TRBV4-1 and J usage is TRBJ1-5; D call uncertain. Trimming pared 1 base from V and 6 bases from J, leaving 25 bases between. The CDR3 loop spans 19 amino acids. CDR1 is MGHRA, CDR2 YSYEKL, per germline. The CDR3 DNA sequence: TGCGCCAGCAGCCAAGGGGGATACGGATGGGCGTGGAAAAGTCAGCCCCAGCATTTT. This encodes CASSQGGYGWAWKSQPQHF.

The J gene is TRBJ1-6, the V gene TRBV28; D unclear. The V end was cut by 6 bases, the J end by 7 bases, with 10 bases between. The length of the CDR3 is 13 residues. Germline V gene lookup returns CDR1 MDHEN and CDR2 SYDVKM. CDR3 sequence (DNA): TGTGCCAGCAGCCCCATTCAAAATTCACCCCTCCACTTT. The encoded protein is CASSPIQNSPLHF.

The rearrangement joins TRBV15 to TRBJ1-3, with unresolved D. Looked up from germline, CDR1 is LNHNV and CDR2 is YYDKDF (reference sequence). Trimming left V 1 base short and J 3 bases short, with 7 bases between. There are 14 residues in the CDR3. Here the CDR3 reads CATSRARIGNTIYF. In DNA form, the CDR3 reads TGTGCCACCAGCAGAGCCCGGATTGGAAACACCATATATTTT.

This clone was detected a few times. The chain joins TRBV6-5 to TRBJ1-2; D is possibly TRBD1 (5 bases). From germline, CDR1 is MNHEY and CDR2 SVGAGI. Trimming left V 2 bases short and J 7 bases short, with 17 bases between. This CDR3 is 15 amino acids long. CDR3 sequence (DNA): TGTGCCAGCAGTTACGGCCCCAGGGCTGGTGGTGGCTACACCTTC. Its translation is CASSYGPRAGGGYTF.

The rearrangement links TRBV9 to TRBJ2-3; no clear D gene. The CDR3 runs 15 residues. V dropped 0 bases and J dropped 2 bases, with 10 bases sitting between them. Per germline, CDR1 SGDLS and CDR2 YYNGEE. Written as DNA, the CDR3 is TGTGCCAGCAGCGTAGGCGGACGACCCACAGATACGCAGTATTTT. Protein product: CASSVGGRPTDTQYF.

The V gene is TRBV7-3, the J gene TRBJ2-7; weak D call: TRBD1 (5 bases). Germline V gene data show CDR1 as SGHTA and CDR2 as FQGTGA. V gave up 3 bases and J gave up 4 bases, with 10 bases separating them. The CDR3 spans 13 residues. The DNA of the CDR3 is TGTGCCAGCAGCTTGGGCAGGGATTACGAGCAGTACTTC. Protein product: CASSLGRDYEQYF.

The J gene is TRBJ2-3, the V gene TRBV10-3, with D perhaps assigned TRBD1 or TRBD2 (5 bases each). From germline, CDR1 is ENHRY and CDR2 SYGVKD. The germline V and J ends were trimmed by 6 bases and 9 bases, with 22 bases remaining between them. CDR3 length: 15 residues. The CDR3 loop reads CAIRRVGDRGETQYF. The CDR3 region has the DNA TGTGCCATCAGAAGAGTCGGCGACAGAGGGGAAACGCAGTATTTT.

The rearrangement joins TRBV29-1 to TRBJ2-5; possible D gene TRBD2, 6 bases. Germline CDR1 reads SQVTM; CDR2 reads ANQGSEA. The V end lost 5 bases, the J end lost 5 bases, and 9 bases lay between the germline ends. This CDR3 has 11 residues. This CDR3 is CSVSRGETQYF. Written as DNA, the CDR3 is TGCAGCGTTAGTCGGGGGGAGACCCAGTACTTC.

The rearrangement uses TRBV5-1 and TRBJ1-1; D is perhaps TRBD1 (5 bases). Looked up from germline, CDR1 is SGHRS and CDR2 is YFSETQ. V lost 4 bases and J 3 bases, leaving 10 bases between the germline ends. This CDR3 comprises 13 residues. CDR3 DNA: TGCGCCAGCAGCCGGGGACGGGACACTGAAGCTTTCTTT. Translation gives CASSRGRDTEAFF. The whole variable domain, remainder taken from reference TRBV5-1 and TRBJ1-1, is KAGVTQTPRYLIKTRGQQVTLSCSPISGHRSVSWYQQTPGQGLQFLFEYFSETQRNKGNFPGRFSGRQFSNSRSEMNVSTLELGDSALYLCASSRGRDTEAFFGQGTRLTVV.

The chain is built from TRBV6-1 and TRBJ1-3; possible D gene TRBD1, 5 bases. This CDR3 is built from 14 residues. V dropped 6 bases and J dropped 3 bases, with 12 bases sitting between them. Germline CDR1 MNHNS, CDR2 SASEGT. The CDR3 is CASSPGQIGNTIYF. In nucleotides, the CDR3 is TGTGCCAGCAGCCCTGGACAAATTGGAAACACCATATATTTT.

This clone was seen only once. The genes are TRBV28 and TRBJ1-5; weak D call: TRBD1 (6 bases). Germline V lookup: CDR1 MDHEN, CDR2 SYDVKM. This CDR3 comprises 14 residues. Trimming took 10 bases from V and 2 from J, leaving 15 bases between them. The CDR3 coding sequence is TGTGCCACCATCGCGGGGGCCCGCAATCAGCCCCAGCATTTT. Protein sequence: CATIAGARNQPQHF.

The chain links TRBV20-1 to TRBJ2-7; D not resolved. Germline lookup yields CDR1 DFQATT and CDR2 SNEGSKA (reference sequence). Trimming stripped 5 bases from V and 7 bases from J, with 12 bases between. The CDR3 extends over 11 amino acids. The CDR3 reads CSAPTTLEQYF. CDR3 DNA: TGCAGTGCTCCCACAACTCTAGAGCAGTACTTC.